Below are 23 T cell receptor beta chains sequenced from a single sample in a study of blood T cell repertoires in COVID-19. Using immunoSEQ multiplex PCR, the repertoire was profiled, and TCRdb retains in-frame clones only, with some absent. The profile shows 200,000 to 250,000 clones, about 87% of them singletons. Sequencing was carried out using PBMCs or T cells enriched from blood (not recorded which). The receptors come from a woman in her 30s who had been exposed to COVID-19.

The genes are TRBV10-3 and TRBJ2-5; D might be TRBD1 (6 bases). CDR1 and CDR2 from the germline V gene are ENHRY and SYGVKD. This CDR3 contains 15 residues. The V and J ends lost 6 bases and 0 bases respectively, with 14 bases between them. The CDR3 loop reads CAIRGTGIHQETQYF. The DNA of the CDR3 is TGTGCCATCAGGGGAACAGGGATACACCAAGAGACCCAGTACTTC.

This chain links TRBV29-1 with TRBJ2-3; 9 bases agree with TRBD2. Germline-derived CDR1 and CDR2 are SQVTM and ANQGSEA. This CDR3 contains 14 residues. Germline trimming cut 4 bases from V and 2 bases from J; bases unmatched to any gene: 4. CDR3 DNA: TGCAGCGTTGTACTAGCGGGTTTCACAGATACGCAGTATTTT. It yields the protein CSVVLAGFTDTQYF.

The chain employs TRBV5-1 and TRBJ2-2; 14 bases are a match to TRBD2. J gave up 6 bases and V 4 bases, and 14 bases lay outside the gene matches. The CDR3 covers 19 residues. Per germline, CDR1 SGHRS and CDR2 YFSETQ. The CDR3 loop reads CASSANHGTSGRGSGELFF. The CDR3 DNA sequence: TGCGCCAGCAGCGCGAATCACGGGACTAGCGGGAGAGGTTCCGGGGAGCTGTTTTTT.

For the CDR3, the DNA is TGTGCCAGCAGCGAGACAGGGTTGGAGACCCAGTACTTC. Its protein is CASSETGLETQYF. The rearrangement joins TRBV2 to TRBJ2-5, with 7 nucleotides matching TRBD1. Germline V CDR1 and CDR2: SNHLY, FYNNEI. This CDR3 region has 13 residues. With V trimmed by 6 bases and J by 5 bases, 6 bases remained unmatched.

The rearrangement joins TRBV7-9 to TRBJ2-7, with TRBD1 matching 7 bases. The CDR3 sequence is 16 residues long. The germline gives CDR1 SEHNR, CDR2 FQNEAQ (reference sequence). V lost 5 bases, J lost 4 bases, and 14 bases stayed unmatched. The CDR3 is CASSKDTGTAIYEQYF. The DNA of the CDR3 is TGTGCCAGCAGCAAAGACACCGGGACAGCGATTTACGAGCAGTACTTC.

This clone is a singleton in its sample. V usage is TRBV5-1 and J usage is TRBJ1-2; D may be TRBD1 (6 bases). V was trimmed by 0 bases and J by 8 bases, leaving 11 bases between them. CDR1 and CDR2 from the germline V gene are SGHRS and YFSETQ. The CDR3 length is 13 residues. The CDR3 loop is CASSLEQGGGYTF. Written as DNA, the CDR3 is TGCGCCAGCAGCTTGGAACAGGGCGGCGGCTACACCTTC.

V usage is TRBV5-1 and J usage is TRBJ1-6; TRBD1 might be the D (6 bases). Trimming took 0 bases from V and 0 from J, leaving 13 bases between them. The germline gives CDR1 SGHRS, CDR2 YFSETQ. The CDR3 contains 18 residues. The CDR3: CASSLGAGASSYNSPLHF. The CDR3 DNA follows: TGCGCCAGCAGCTTGGGGGCAGGGGCCAGCTCCTATAATTCACCCCTCCACTTT.

V usage is TRBV3-1 (or the pseudogene TRBV3-2) and J usage is TRBJ2-4, with D perhaps TRBD2 (6 bases). The CDR3 length is 13 residues. CDR1 and CDR2 from the germline V gene are LGHDT and YNNKEL (reference sequence). The V gene lost 3 bases and the J gene lost 6 bases, with 9 bases spanning the gap. The CDR3 region is CASSHSSVNIQYF. The CDR3 DNA reads TGTGCCAGCAGCCACTCTAGCGTAAACATTCAGTACTTC.

This chain links TRBV12-3 or TRBV12-4 with TRBJ2-5, with no clear D. The V and J ends lost 5 bases and 7 bases respectively, with 8 bases between them. This CDR3 is 11 amino acids long. CDR3 loop: CASSRTGTQYF. CDR3 nucleotides: TGTGCCAGCAGTAGAACCGGGACCCAGTACTTC.

This chain connects TRBV5-1 to TRBJ2-1; 7 nucleotides agree with TRBD2. This CDR3 contains 14 residues. The germline gives CDR1 SGHRS, CDR2 YFSETQ. The V and J ends lost 0 bases and 11 bases, in that order; junction bases with no gene match: 8. The CDR3 here is CASSLAGLAVQQFF. The CDR3 nucleotides read TGCGCCAGCAGCTTGGCCGGGCTAGCGGTACAGCAGTTCTTC. Full variable domain (rest looked up from reference TRBV5-1 and TRBJ2-1): KAGVTQTPRYLIKTRGQQVTLSCSPISGHRSVSWYQQTPGQGLQFLFEYFSETQRNKGNFPGRFSGRQFSNSRSEMNVSTLELGDSALYLCASSLAGLAVQQFFGPGTRLTVL.

The chain uses TRBV5-1 and TRBJ2-2, with 8 bases that match TRBD1. There are 18 residues in the CDR3. V shed 2 bases, J shed 4 bases, and the junction held 13 bases outside the gene matches. Germline loops: CDR1 SGHRS, CDR2 YFSETQ. The chain's CDR3 is CASSLGRDRTYPTGELFF. The CDR3 coding sequence is TGCGCCAGCAGCTTAGGACGGGACAGGACTTATCCCACCGGGGAGCTGTTTTTT.

The chain carries TRBV9 and TRBJ2-1; 13 bases agree with TRBD2. Looked up from germline, CDR1 is SGDLS and CDR2 is YYNGEE. Trimming took 0 bases from V and 2 from J; bases not matched to a gene: 11. The CDR3 consists of 20 residues. CDR3 residues: CASSVEGLGLAGVPYNEQFF. Here the CDR3 DNA reads TGTGCCAGCAGCGTAGAGGGACTAGGACTAGCGGGAGTACCCTACAATGAGCAGTTCTTC.

The rearrangement joins TRBV18 to TRBJ2-2; 7 bases agree with TRBD1. The CDR3 runs 18 residues. CDR1 and CDR2 (germline): KGHSH, LQKENI. After removal of 2 bases from V and 6 bases from J, the junction contained 15 bases not matched to a gene. This chain's CDR3 is CASSPTTLTGALAGELFF. Written as DNA, the CDR3 is TGTGCCAGCTCACCAACTACGCTTACAGGGGCCCTGGCCGGGGAGCTGTTTTTT.

About this clone: One end of the junction fails to match germline, which may point to a read error. The chain couples TRBV2 to TRBJ2-7; D might be TRBD2 (5 bases). CDR3 length equals 12 residues. CDR1 and CDR2 (germline): SNHLY, FYNNEI. The CDR3 DNA reads as TGTGCCAGCAGTGTAGAGGGCCGAACAAGGGACTTC. Amino acid sequence: CASSVEGRTRDF.

The rearrangement links TRBV11-2 to TRBJ2-7; the match to TRBD1 covers 9 bases. With 6 bases clipped from V and 4 bases from J, the junction kept 10 bases outside the gene matches. This CDR3 has 15 amino acids. CDR1 is SGHAT and CDR2 is FQNNGV in the germline V gene. The CDR3 loop reads CASRKPGQGGYEQYF. CDR3 coding DNA: TGTGCCAGCAGGAAACCGGGACAGGGAGGATACGAGCAGTACTTC.

V is TRBV7-9 and J is TRBJ2-5; 7 bases are shared with TRBD1. The germline V gene has CDR1 SEHNR and CDR2 FQNEAQ (reference sequence). V trimming: 4 bases; J trimming: 6 bases; junction bases outside the gene matches: 2. CDR3 length: 12 amino acids. The CDR3 region has the DNA TGTGCCAGCAGCTCCAGGGGGAAGACCCAGTACTTC. It is translated as CASSSRGKTQYF.

Details on this clone: The identical CDR3 is also encoded by other nucleotide sequences in the sample. This rearrangement joins TRBV7-9 to TRBJ1-2; unclear D gene. V lost 2 bases and J lost 3, with 13 bases in between. Germline V gene data show CDR1 as SEHNR and CDR2 as FQNEAQ (reference sequence). The CDR3 covers 15 residues. CDR3 coding DNA: TGTGCCAGCAGCTTAATCGGGGTTAGGGACTATGGCTACACCTTC. Its translation: CASSLIGVRDYGYTF.

The rearrangement uses TRBV29-1 and TRBJ2-3, with D tentatively TRBD2 (6 bases). CDR3 length: 14 residues. Looked up from germline, CDR1 is SQVTM and CDR2 is ANQGSEA. The V end was cut by 0 bases, the J end by 7 bases, with 14 bases between. CDR3 coding DNA: TGCAGCGTTGAAGAAGCGGGTATCAAAAATACGCAGTATTTT. Amino acids: CSVEEAGIKNTQYF.

This chain links TRBV7-2 with TRBJ2-1; no clear D. The germline V and J ends were trimmed by 1 base and 12 bases, with 13 bases remaining between them. CDR1 and CDR2 from the germline V gene are SGHTA and FQGNSA. This CDR3 comprises 13 residues. The CDR3 DNA is TGTGCCAGCAGCTTAGATCTAGATAGTGTGCAGTTCTTC. Its translation: CASSLDLDSVQFF.

The rearrangement links TRBV28 to TRBJ1-5, with 7 nucleotides matching TRBD1. The V gene end was trimmed by 3 bases and the J gene end by 2 bases; junction bases not matched to a gene: 4. The CDR3 spans 15 residues. CDR1 and CDR2 from the germline V gene are MDHEN and SYDVKM. The CDR3 DNA reads as TGTGCCAGCAGTTTTTCAGACAGGGGCAATCAGCCCCAGCATTTT. Its translation: CASSFSDRGNQPQHF. Full variable domain (remainder filled in from reference TRBV28 and TRBJ1-5): DVKVTQSSRYLVKRTGEKVFLECVQDMDHENMFWYRQDPGLGLRLIYFSYDVKMKEKGDIPEGYSVSREKKERFSLILESASTNQTSMYLCASSFSDRGNQPQHFGDGTRLSIL.

V gene TRBV3-1 (or the pseudogene TRBV3-2) combines with J gene TRBJ1-4, with D hard to call. Germline CDR1 reads LGHDT; CDR2 reads YNNKEL (reference sequence). The CDR3 loop spans 15 amino acids. V was shortened by 1 base and J by 8 bases, with 14 bases between the two germline ends. CDR3 sequence (DNA): TGTGCCAGCAGCCAAGGATCTGTGGCAGAAGAAAAACTGTTTTTT. Its translation: CASSQGSVAEEKLFF.

The chain links TRBV6-6 to TRBJ1-1, with D maybe TRBD1 (5 bases). The CDR3 spans 15 residues. Germline V gene lookup returns CDR1 MNHNY and CDR2 SVGAGI (reference sequence). Trimming removed 4 bases at V and 7 bases at J, with 19 bases between. CDR3 coding DNA: TGTGCCAGCAGTTCCAATAGACAGATCATTGATGAAGCTTTCTTT. Protein sequence: CASSSNRQIIDEAFF.

The chain recombines TRBV2 with TRBJ2-5; 8 bases agree with TRBD1. Germline-derived CDR1 and CDR2 are SNHLY and FYNNEI. The V and J ends lost 4 bases and 4 bases, in that order; junction bases with no gene match: 5. The CDR3 is made up of 14 amino acids. CDR3 residues: CASSVWTGPETQYF. In nucleotides, the CDR3 is TGTGCCAGCAGTGTGTGGACAGGGCCAGAGACCCAGTACTTC.